This T cell receptor (beta chain) is from a study of cytomegalovirus exposure and HLA in healthy donors. The study, taken as a whole, reports: The likely origin of a cluster of highly shared sequence variants was a sequencing artifact. Presence/absence analyses treated sequencing depth as roughly uniform across donors. Later analysis reportedly placed an Asian-associated ancestry cluster below the roughly 700-donor mean in N-insertions.

The trim removed 3 bases at V and 2 bases at J, leaving 4 bases unmatched. The CDR3 covers 15 residues. Germline V gene lookup returns CDR1 SGHNT and CDR2 YYREEE (reference sequence). Turning to this clone: The target antigen is unknown. Distinct nucleotide sequences in the sample also encode this CDR3.

PCR primers comprised 60 Vbeta and 13 Jbeta primers. Assay used: immunoSEQ multiplex PCR; TCRdb lists only in-frame clones, some missing. The table records 150,000 or so clones, about three quarters of them present only once. The TCR comes from a man aged 35 to 55 in good health and CMV-seropositive. The sample consisted of PBMCs. V is TRBV5-4 and J is TRBJ2-7, with 11 bases lining up with TRBD2. The CDR3 loop is CASSSGTSGTYEQYF. CDR3 coding DNA: TGTGCCAGCAGCTCTGGGACTAGCGGCACCTACGAGCAGTACTTC.